Below are 31 T cell receptor beta chains sequenced from a single sample in a study of Ad26.COV2.S vaccination and SARS-CoV-2 variants. The table came from immunoSEQ multiplex PCR; TCRdb's copy has only in-frame clones and leaves some out. The sample lists around 320,000 clones, around nine tenths seen once, with roughly 3.1% in the top ten. Treatment: over 15 received Ad26.COV2.S at low or high dose, single or two shots; 5 received placebo; per-sample allocation not given. Each sample was drawn 63 days after the first injection (of vaccine or placebo). The material was peripheral blood, obtained in a trial of Ad26.COV2.S vaccine versus placebo. The receptors stem from a person aged 18-60 years who received the Ad26.COV2.S COVID-19 vaccine or a placebo.

This chain's CDR3 is CASQRSGRTNTEAFF. The CDR3 DNA is TGTGCCAGTCAGAGATCGGGCAGGACGAACACTGAAGCTTTCTTT. The chain is built from TRBV19 and TRBJ1-1, with D hard to call. V was trimmed by 8 bases and J by 1 base, leaving 17 bases between them. The CDR3 has 15 residues. Germline CDR1 is LNHDA and CDR2 is SQIVND (reference sequence).

The chain carries TRBV29-1 and TRBJ2-3; D is unclear. V gave up 7 bases and J gave up 6 bases, with 11 bases separating them. The length of the CDR3 is 11 residues. The germline CDR1 and CDR2 sequences are SQVTM and ANQGSEA. The DNA for the CDR3 is TGCAGCGCATATACCGGGGATACGCAGTATTTT. Its translation is CSAYTGDTQYF.

This chain connects TRBV6-6 to TRBJ2-7, with D maybe TRBD1 (5 bases). CDR1 and CDR2 (germline): MNHNY, SVGAGI (reference sequence). Trimming stripped 7 bases from V and 7 bases from J, with 20 bases between. The CDR3 sequence is 14 residues long. CDR3 in amino acids: CASKVPGQGEEQYF. The CDR3 coding sequence is TGTGCCAGCAAAGTTCCCGGCCAAGGGGAAGAGCAGTACTTC.

This clone has only one observation. DNA for the CDR3: TGTGCCAGCAGTTACTCTTTTGGGGGCAATCAGCCCCAGCATTTT. Amino acid sequence: CASSYSFGGNQPQHF. V is TRBV6-6 and J is TRBJ1-5; D remains ambiguous. The CDR3 runs 15 residues. Germline CDR1 MNHNY, CDR2 SVGAGI (reference sequence). V was trimmed by 0 bases and J by 2 bases, leaving 8 bases between them.

This clone was counted only a few times. The chain recombines TRBV4-3 with TRBJ1-2; 7 bases map to TRBD1. V was clipped by 3 bases and J by 2 bases; unmatched bases: 9. This CDR3 has 16 residues. The V gene's germline CDR1 is LGHNA and CDR2 YSLEER. The CDR3 here is CASSHKTGLANYGYTF. The CDR3, as DNA: TGCGCCAGCAGCCACAAGACAGGGCTAGCGAACTATGGCTACACCTTC.

Details on this clone: Additional DNA sequences in this sample encode the identical CDR3. The V and J genes are TRBV9 and TRBJ2-3, with D perhaps TRBD2 (5 bases). Trimming removed 0 bases from V and 0 bases from J, with 8 bases in between. CDR1 and CDR2 from the germline V gene are SGDLS and YYNGEE. The CDR3 sequence is 15 residues long. CDR3 nucleotides: TGTGCCAGCAGCGTAGGACTAACTAGCACAGATACGCAGTATTTT. Amino acids: CASSVGLTSTDTQYF.

This chain links TRBV27 with TRBJ2-7; D could derive from TRBD1 or TRBD2 (5 bases each). Per germline, CDR1 MNHEY and CDR2 SMNVEV (reference sequence). V shed 4 bases and J shed 7 bases, with 11 bases lying between them. This CDR3 region has 12 residues. CDR3 DNA: TGTGCCAGCAGTTGGGGGTTGGGGGAGCAGTACTTC. Translation gives CASSWGLGEQYF.

The chain is built from TRBV7-9 and TRBJ1-2; no clear D gene. The CDR3 is 17 residues long. The germline CDR1 and CDR2 sequences are SEHNR and FQNEAQ (reference sequence). Trimming stripped 6 bases from V and 4 bases from J, with 24 bases between. CDR3 nucleotide sequence: TGTGCCAGCAGTCCAGCGGCCTCCTCTCGTTCCGGCTATGGCTACACCTTC. Protein sequence: CASSPAASSRSGYGYTF.

The rearrangement uses TRBV6-5 and TRBJ2-7, with 7 bases aligning to TRBD1. Trimming took 6 bases from V and 4 from J; bases not matched to a gene: 6. CDR3 length: 13 residues. Germline V gives CDR1 MNHEY, CDR2 SVGAGI. The CDR3 sequence is CASRVTGPYEQYF. CDR3 coding DNA: TGTGCCAGCAGAGTGACAGGGCCTTACGAGCAGTACTTC.

This clone occurred once. V gene TRBV7-6 combines with J gene TRBJ2-5; D unresolved. The CDR3 totals 16 residues. CDR1 and CDR2 from the germline V gene are SGHVS and FNYEAQ. Between the trimmed V and J ends, which lost 3 bases and 0 bases, there was a span of 14 bases. CDR3 in amino acids: CASSFVMGGDQETQYF. CDR3 sequence (DNA): TGTGCCAGCAGCTTCGTCATGGGTGGGGACCAAGAGACCCAGTACTTC.

The gene calls are TRBV7-9 and TRBJ2-7; either TRBD1 or TRBD2 may fit D (5 bases each). The CDR3 consists of 13 residues. V lost 3 bases, J lost 5 bases, and 11 bases lay in between. Germline V gene data show CDR1 as SEHNR and CDR2 as FQNEAQ (reference sequence). CDR3 DNA sequence: TGTGCCAGCAGCTTGGGGCTAGCCAACGAGCAGTACTTC. It codes for CASSLGLANEQYF.

The V and J genes are TRBV5-4 and TRBJ1-6; 7 nucleotides line up with TRBD1. The germline V gene encodes CDR1 SGHNT and CDR2 YYREEE (reference sequence). Unmatched junction bases numbered 6, after V lost 0 bases and J lost 0 bases. CDR3 size: 18 residues. The CDR3 is CASSLVGTESSYNSPLHF. The CDR3 DNA sequence: TGTGCCAGCAGCTTGGTGGGGACAGAGAGCTCCTATAATTCACCCCTCCACTTT.

This chain links TRBV3-1 (or the pseudogene TRBV3-2) with TRBJ2-1; a weak D match, TRBD2 (5 bases). Germline loops: CDR1 LGHDT, CDR2 YNNKEL (reference sequence). The CDR3 covers 15 residues. Trimming took off 1 base at V and 5 bases at J, with 12 bases between the two ends. The CDR3 bases are TGTGCCAGCAGCCAAGCGGGCAGGCGGGACAATGAGCAGTTCTTC. Its translation is CASSQAGRRDNEQFF.

This clone appeared a single time. The V and J genes are TRBV27 and TRBJ1-1; D call uncertain. The germline V and J ends were trimmed by 1 base and 8 bases, with 17 bases remaining between them. The germline gives CDR1 MNHEY, CDR2 SMNVEV (reference sequence). The CDR3 runs 15 residues. The CDR3 sequence: CASSLFALLRTEAFF. The DNA of the CDR3 is TGTGCCAGCAGTTTATTTGCCTTACTCAGAACCGAAGCTTTCTTT.

The chain uses TRBV6-1 and TRBJ2-3; D gene unclear. In germline, CDR1 is MNHNS, CDR2 SASEGT. V lost 2 bases and J lost 4, with 10 bases in between. The CDR3 is 14 amino acids. The CDR3 DNA follows: TGTGCCAGCAGTGAAAATTTGCATCCAGATACGCAGTATTTT. It encodes CASSENLHPDTQYF.

The J gene is TRBJ1-2, the V gene TRBV4-1; D remains ambiguous. Per germline, CDR1 MGHRA and CDR2 YSYEKL. The ends were cut back, 3 bases at V and 2 bases at J, with 10 bases in the middle. This CDR3 comprises 14 residues. The chain's CDR3 is CASSQDFFNYGYTF. CDR3 in DNA: TGCGCCAGCAGCCAGGACTTTTTCAACTATGGCTACACCTTC.

This rearrangement joins TRBV6-5 to TRBJ1-2; D not certain. The CDR3 contains 14 residues. Germline CDR1 MNHEY, CDR2 SVGAGI. The germline V and J ends were trimmed by 4 bases and 2 bases, with 11 bases remaining between them. The CDR3 region has the DNA TGTGCCAGCAGTTCCCCGCTTATCAACTATGGCTACACCTTC. This translates into CASSSPLINYGYTF.

The rearrangement links TRBV5-1 to TRBJ2-1, with 8 positions matching TRBD1. This CDR3 region has 14 residues. Germline V gives CDR1 SGHRS, CDR2 YFSETQ. The trim removed 0 bases at V and 9 bases at J, leaving 5 bases unmatched. The CDR3 reads CASSLETGVGEQFF. Here the CDR3 DNA reads TGCGCCAGCAGCTTGGAGACAGGGGTCGGTGAGCAGTTCTTC.

This clone appeared a single time. This chain joins TRBV7-9 and TRBJ1-1; no definite D call. V lost 6 bases and J lost 7, with 12 bases in between. Germline V gives CDR1 SEHNR, CDR2 FQNEAQ (reference sequence). The CDR3 has 12 residues. The CDR3 sequence: CASRTTTLEAFF. In DNA, the CDR3 is TGTGCCAGCAGGACTACTACCCTTGAAGCTTTCTTT.

The chain has TRBV7-9 and TRBJ2-1, with 9 bases lining up with TRBD1. Trimming cost V 5 bases and J 4 bases; bases outside gene matches: 6. The CDR3 extends over 15 amino acids. Germline lookup yields CDR1 SEHNR and CDR2 FQNEAQ (reference sequence). The DNA for the CDR3 is TGTGCCAGCAGCCCTCGGGACAGGGTATACAATGAGCAGTTCTTC. Protein product: CASSPRDRVYNEQFF. The full variable domain, rest sourced from reference TRBV7-9 and TRBJ2-1, is DTGVSQNPRHKITKRGQNVTFRCDPISEHNRLYWYRQTLGQGPEFLTYFQNEAQLEKSRLLSDRFSAERPKGSFSTLEIQRTEQGDSAMYLCASSPRDRVYNEQFFGPGTRLTVL.

J is TRBJ2-1 and V is TRBV19; TRBD2 matches 7 bases. Germline assignment: CDR1 LNHDA and CDR2 SQIVND (reference sequence). The CDR3 totals 15 residues. Trimming at V came to 5 bases and at J to 2 bases, leaving 6 bases not matched to a gene. The CDR3 region is CASSPSSGPYNEQFF. CDR3 coding DNA: TGTGCCAGTAGTCCCTCTAGCGGACCCTACAATGAGCAGTTCTTC.

This clone was seen once. This chain joins TRBV11-1 and TRBJ2-1; 7 bases match TRBD2. The J segment lost 2 bases and the V segment lost 6 bases, leaving 4 bases of the junction unmatched. The CDR3 has 14 residues. Germline values: CDR1 SGHAT, CDR2 FQDESV (reference sequence). The DNA of the CDR3 is TGTGCCAGCAGGGCTAGCGGAACCTACAATGAGCAGTTCTTC. Encoded protein: CASRASGTYNEQFF. The full variable domain, rest sourced from reference TRBV11-1 and TRBJ2-1, is EAEVAQSPRYKITEKSQAVAFWCDPISGHATLYWYRQILGQGPELLVQFQDESVVDDSQLPKDRFSAERLKGVDSTLKIQPAELGDSAMYLCASRASGTYNEQFFGPGTRLTVL.

This clone has just a few counts. The CDR3 reads CASSQNRFGNTIYF. CDR3 nucleotide sequence: TGCGCCAGCAGCCAAAACAGGTTTGGAAACACCATATATTTT. The V and J genes are TRBV4-1 and TRBJ1-3, with a weak D call TRBD1 (5 bases). The V end lost 2 bases, the J end lost 3 bases, and 8 bases lay between the germline ends. This CDR3 is 14 amino acids long. Germline-derived CDR1 and CDR2 are MGHRA and YSYEKL.

In this sample, this clone turned up once. The chain recombines TRBV29-1 with TRBJ1-2, with D tentatively TRBD1 (5 bases). Trimming removed 5 bases at V and 8 bases at J, with 18 bases between. The germline CDR1 and CDR2 sequences are SQVTM and ANQGSEA. The CDR3 consists of 13 residues. The DNA of the CDR3 is TGCAGCGTTCGGGGACGAGGCAATGGAGGCTACACCTTC. Residues: CSVRGRGNGGYTF.

This chain uses TRBV13 with TRBJ2-5; D may be TRBD2 (6 bases). The germline V gene encodes CDR1 PRHDT and CDR2 FYEKMQ (reference sequence). There are 18 residues in the CDR3. The ends were cut back, 3 bases at V and 1 base at J, with 21 bases in the middle. The CDR3 loop reads CASSFRPRDSSIQETQYF. The CDR3 DNA reads as TGTGCCAGCAGCTTTCGTCCCCGGGACTCCTCTATCCAAGAGACCCAGTACTTC.

The chain links TRBV5-8 to TRBJ1-3; D is undetermined. This CDR3 spans 15 amino acids. Deletions cut 6 bases from V and 0 bases from J, with 13 bases between. Germline-derived CDR1 and CDR2 are SGHTS and YDEGEE. CDR3 amino acids: CASNPQGFSGNTIYF. In nucleotides, the CDR3 is TGTGCCAGCAACCCACAAGGCTTCTCTGGAAACACCATATATTTT.

In its sample, this clone was seen once. The chain joins TRBV15 to TRBJ1-3, with D possibly matching TRBD1 (5 bases). Germline loops: CDR1 LNHNV, CDR2 YYDKDF (reference sequence). V gave up 3 bases and J gave up 7 bases, with 10 bases separating them. The CDR3 extends over 13 amino acids. CDR3: CATSSRVGNTIYF. The CDR3, as DNA: TGTGCCACCAGCAGCAGGGTGGGGAACACCATATATTTT.

The chain uses TRBV3-1 (or the pseudogene TRBV3-2) and TRBJ2-5, with 7 bases matching TRBD1. The germline V gene has CDR1 LGHDT and CDR2 YNNKEL (reference sequence). This CDR3 region has 14 residues. The V segment lost 6 bases and the J segment 4 bases; nucleotides outside the gene matches: 8. CDR3 in amino acids: CASRITGVGETQYF. CDR3 in DNA: TGTGCCAGCAGGATCACAGGGGTAGGAGAGACCCAGTACTTC.

This clone came up a few times. J is TRBJ2-7 and V is TRBV7-6; 7 positions match TRBD2. The CDR3 spans 16 residues. Germline V CDR1 and CDR2: SGHVS, FNYEAQ. V lost 4 bases and J lost 5; bases outside the gene matches: 14. The CDR3 region has the DNA TGTGCCAGCAGCTCGAGTGGGAGGGTGAGTCAGGACGAGCAGTACTTC. This sequence encodes CASSSSGRVSQDEQYF.

The V and J genes are TRBV4-1 and TRBJ2-7; unclear D gene. V was pared by 1 base and J by 9 bases, with 22 bases between. Germline values: CDR1 MGHRA, CDR2 YSYEKL. This CDR3 has 16 residues. CDR3 coding DNA: TGCGCCAGCAGCCAAGGACGGACGCGGACGGACCATGGGCAGTACTTC. This gives the protein CASSQGRTRTDHGQYF.

This chain connects TRBV3-1 (or the pseudogene TRBV3-2) to TRBJ1-1, with D unclear. CDR3 length: 12 residues. CDR1 is LGHDT, CDR2 YNNKEL, per germline (reference sequence). V was trimmed by 0 bases and J by 3 bases, leaving 2 bases between them. The CDR3 bases are TGTGCCAGCAGCCAAGACGACACTGAAGCTTTCTTT. This translates into CASSQDDTEAFF.